This T cell receptor (beta chain) was recorded in a study of blood T cell repertoires in COVID-19. Whole-study context: Researchers got acute and convalescent COVID-19 samples from the United States, Italy and Spain. The analysed material was cDNA or gDNA that came from T cells, B-cell-depleted T cells, or PBMCs.

Patients at the Seattle site were enrolled during active infection and followed longitudinally. Per the original methods: Scientists estimated how many nucleated cells there were by amplifying reference gene primers. Repertoires were generated with immunoSEQ multiplex PCR, while TCRdb's copy carries only in-frame clones and drops some. V and J calls plus clone size are reproduced from that table; the DNA served to infer D and trimming. Of about 180,000 clones listed, about 81% are singletons. The CDR3 has 16 amino acids. From germline, CDR1 is SGHRS and CDR2 YFSETQ. The V end was cut by 0 bases, the J end by 5 bases, with 12 bases between.

Sequenced input: peripheral blood. The chain is built from TRBV5-1 and TRBJ1-6; no clear D. The sequence derives from a woman of 80 years or more with COVID-19, enrolled during active disease. The CDR3 spells CASSLVGRRDNSPLHF. In DNA, the CDR3 is TGCGCCAGCAGCTTGGTTGGCAGGAGGGATAATTCACCCCTCCACTTT.